The text below deals with one T cell receptor beta chain. As yet, its antigen is unknown. The sample belongs to a study of T cell responses to AZD1222 COVID-19 vaccine. Study as a whole: Investigators merged groups given second doses at roughly 4 or roughly 12 weeks.

The table came from immunoSEQ multiplex PCR; TCRdb's copy has only in-frame clones and leaves some out. The sample shows 95,000 to 110,000 clones, approximately 88% of them seen only once. General study points: Unmutated regions of variants are reportedly targeted by nearly half of spike-specific TCRs. Possibly, clonal diversity was underestimated; donors were largely white British and included more females. The peak T cell response came first, and repertoires were sampled only after it.

The sequenced sample was peripheral blood, obtained on day 0 of AZD1222 vaccination. This receptor was obtained from an adult in good health.

This chain's CDR3 is CASSRVKLANEKLFF. DNA for the CDR3: TGTGCCAGCAGCAGGGTAAAACTAGCTAATGAAAAACTGTTTTTT. This chain connects TRBV6-5 to TRBJ1-4; D is perhaps TRBD1 (5 bases). This CDR3 comprises 15 residues. The germline V and J ends were trimmed by 6 bases and 3 bases, with 14 bases remaining between them. Germline V lookup: CDR1 MNHEY, CDR2 SVGAGI.